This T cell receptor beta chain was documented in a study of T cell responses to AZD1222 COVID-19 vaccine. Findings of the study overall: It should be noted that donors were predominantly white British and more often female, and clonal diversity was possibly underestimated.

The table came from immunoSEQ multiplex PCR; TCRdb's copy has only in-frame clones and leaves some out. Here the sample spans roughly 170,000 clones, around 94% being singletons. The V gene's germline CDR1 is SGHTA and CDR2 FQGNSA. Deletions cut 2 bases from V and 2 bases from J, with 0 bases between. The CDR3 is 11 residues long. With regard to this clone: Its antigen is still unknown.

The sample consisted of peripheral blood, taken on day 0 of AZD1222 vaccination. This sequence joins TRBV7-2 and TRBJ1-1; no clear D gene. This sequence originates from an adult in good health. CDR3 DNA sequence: TGTGCCAGCAGCTTAAACACTGAAGCTTTCTTT. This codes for CASSLNTEAFF.